This T cell receptor beta chain stems from a study of blood T cell repertoires in COVID-19. Study-wide background: COVID-19 samples from acute and convalescent phases originated in the United States, Italy and Spain.

Trimming stripped 5 bases from V and 7 bases from J, with 10 bases between. The CDR3 covers 12 residues. Germline V gives CDR1 SGHRS, CDR2 YFSETQ. Data came from immunoSEQ multiplex PCR; TCRdb stores just in-frame clones and leaves some out. The repertoire consists of about 160,000 clones, with 87% occurring once and the leading ten covering about a tenth. The sequenced sample consisted of peripheral blood. This sequence was found in a woman between 65 and 79 years old with COVID-19, enrolled during active disease. The rearrangement uses TRBV5-1 and TRBJ2-1, with a weak D call TRBD2 (5 bases). In DNA, the CDR3 is TGCGCCAGCAGGATTAGCGAAAATGAGCAGTTCTTC. Translating it yields CASRISENEQFF.